This T cell receptor (beta chain) was sequenced during a study of shared clonotypes between healthy human individuals. Findings of the study overall: The sharing of roughly 5% of naive CD4 clonotypes was seen across a handful of donors.

Positive CCR7 selection of CD45RO-negative cells yielded the naive CD8 cells, and terminally differentiated effector memory CD45RA+ cells were excluded. CDR1 is MNHEY, CDR2 SVGAGI, per germline. This CDR3 region has 15 residues. V lost 7 bases and J 1 base, leaving 14 bases between the germline ends. Sequencing was performed with immunoSEQ multiplex PCR; in TCRdb, only in-frame clones are kept and a portion is missing. This table holds millions of clones, 85% to 95% found once. This clone showed up just once. Antigen specificity is unknown. This clonotype was sampled from a man aged 18 to 30 in good health. Some clones in this sample may be carry-over from other donors' samples. The sequencing input was naive CD8+ T cells from PBMCs. This chain links TRBV6-5 with TRBJ2-1; tentative D call: TRBD1 (6 bases). Here the CDR3 DNA reads TGTGCCAGCAAGCGAAAACAGGGTTCCTACAATGAGCAGTTCTTC. Translation gives CASKRKQGSYNEQFF.